A single TCR beta chain is shown here with its context. Its matching antigen is unknown. Some clones are missing from TCRdb's copy, which holds only in-frame ones; the method was immunoSEQ multiplex PCR. The repertoire holds 83,000 or so clones, 80% to 90% seen once, with 1.5% to 2% in the top ten. This sample is drawn from a study of OX40 agonist ivuxolimab in advanced cancers. Notes on the study in general: Some nonresponders also had low normalized T-cell clonal expansion. Antigens targeted by the expanded peripheral T cells were not determined.

The germline V and J ends were trimmed by 1 base and 5 bases, with 12 bases remaining between them. Germline-derived CDR1 and CDR2 are SGHTA and FQGNSA. The CDR3 is 14 residues long. Here the sequenced sample was CD4+ or CD8+ T cells sorted from blood, taken in a trial of the OX40 agonist ivuxolimab. This receptor was obtained from an adult with an advanced solid tumor such as melanoma, head and neck, liver or kidney cancer. The V gene is TRBV7-2, the J gene TRBJ2-7; tentatively, D is TRBD1 or TRBD2 (5 bases each). CDR3 amino acids: CASSLVGGVNEQYF. CDR3 DNA: TGTGCCAGCAGCTTAGTTGGGGGAGTCAACGAGCAGTACTTC.